The 15 T cell receptor beta chains reported below all come from one sample, sequenced in a study of blood T cell repertoires in COVID-19. Measured with immunoSEQ multiplex PCR; TCRdb has only the in-frame clones, and not every one. The sample yields 55,000 to 80,000 clones, 70% to 90% seen once. Source material: peripheral blood. These receptors were taken from a human donor in a cohort sampled during active COVID-19.

V is TRBV5-1 and J is TRBJ1-5; 8 nucleotides align to TRBD1. The germline V gene has CDR1 SGHRS and CDR2 YFSETQ. Trimming removed 4 bases from V and 4 bases from J; junction bases left unmatched: 7. This CDR3 is 15 amino acids long. The CDR3 region has the DNA TGCGCCAGCAGCCCAGGACAGGGTCTGAATCAGCCCCAGCATTTT. Protein sequence: CASSPGQGLNQPQHF.

J is TRBJ1-5 and V is TRBV4-1; D gene uncertain. The V end was cut by 1 base, the J end by 5 bases, with 6 bases between. The length of the CDR3 is 13 residues. Looked up from germline, CDR1 is MGHRA and CDR2 is YSYEKL. The CDR3 bases are TGCGCCAGCAGCCAAGCAGTGGATCAGCCCCAGCATTTT. Amino acids: CASSQAVDQPQHF.

DNA for the CDR3: TGTGCCACCAGTGATTTGCCCGGGACAAAAAAGACCCATGAAAAACTGTTTTTT. It codes for CATSDLPGTKKTHEKLFF. The V and J genes are TRBV24-1 and TRBJ1-4; the D gene is possibly TRBD1 (6 bases). From germline, CDR1 is KGHDR and CDR2 SFDVKD. Trimming removed 0 bases from V and 6 bases from J, with 19 bases in between. The CDR3 covers 18 residues.

The chain combines TRBV2 with TRBJ2-1; D might be TRBD2 (5 bases). The CDR3 has 13 residues. Germline CDR1 reads SNHLY; CDR2 reads FYNNEI. Trimming removed 8 bases from V and 9 bases from J, with 17 bases in between. Here the CDR3 DNA reads TGTGCCAGCGAGACCGAGGGCTGGGGTGAGCAGTTCTTC. Translated: CASETEGWGEQFF.

With respect to this clone: This sample also contains other DNA sequences that code for the same CDR3. V is TRBV18 and J is TRBJ2-2; maybe TRBD2 (5 bases). The V end lost 2 bases, the J end lost 5 bases, and 9 bases lay between the germline ends. Germline assignment: CDR1 KGHSH and CDR2 LQKENI. The CDR3 loop spans 14 amino acids. CDR3 sequence: CASSPWPGTGELFF. CDR3 bases: TGTGCCAGCTCACCATGGCCGGGAACCGGGGAGCTGTTTTTT.

This chain joins TRBV6-6 and TRBJ2-5, with D perhaps TRBD1 (5 bases). CDR3 size: 14 residues. Germline CDR1 and CDR2: MNHNY and SVGAGI (reference sequence). Between the trimmed V and J ends, which lost 4 bases and 3 bases, there was a span of 12 bases. This chain's CDR3 is CASSSTTVKETQYF. The CDR3 coding sequence is TGTGCCAGCAGTTCCACGACAGTTAAAGAGACCCAGTACTTC.

The chain employs TRBV5-1 and TRBJ2-7; D is unresolved. The CDR3 contains 13 residues. The V gene's germline CDR1 is SGHRS and CDR2 YFSETQ. Trimming took off 0 bases at V and 3 bases at J, with 7 bases between the two ends. DNA for the CDR3: TGCGCCAGCAGCTTGGATAGTCGCTACGAGCAGTACTTC. Encoded protein: CASSLDSRYEQYF.

The gene calls are TRBV7-3 and TRBJ2-6; no reliable D call. With 2 bases removed from V and 0 bases from J, the gap between germline ends came to 5 bases. CDR1 and CDR2 (germline): SGHTA, FQGTGA. This CDR3 contains 15 residues. The CDR3 protein is CASSLDSSGANVLTF. In DNA form, the CDR3 reads TGTGCCAGCAGCTTAGACTCCTCTGGGGCCAACGTCCTGACTTTC.

The chain combines TRBV6-2 or TRBV6-3 with TRBJ2-1; 16 bases are shared with TRBD2. This CDR3 comprises 16 residues. After removal of 0 bases from V and 9 bases from J, the junction contained 2 bases not matched to a gene. CDR1 is MNHEY and CDR2 is SVGEGT in the germline V gene. The CDR3 spells CASSYSGTSGGVEQFF. For the CDR3, the DNA is TGTGCCAGCAGTTACTCTGGGACTAGCGGGGGGGTTGAGCAGTTCTTC.

The V gene is TRBV10-3, the J gene TRBJ2-3, with a possible D match to TRBD2 (5 bases). There are 15 residues in the CDR3. The V end lost 6 bases, the J end lost 0 bases, and 13 bases lay between the germline ends. The germline V gene has CDR1 ENHRY and CDR2 SYGVKD. The CDR3 DNA follows: TGTGCCATCAGCGCCGGGGAGCCGAGCACAGATACGCAGTATTTT. It is translated as CAISAGEPSTDTQYF.

V gene TRBV28 combines with J gene TRBJ2-7; the D gene is possibly TRBD1 (6 bases). The CDR3 has 14 residues. CDR1 is MDHEN and CDR2 is SYDVKM in the germline V gene. V lost 5 bases and J lost 0, with 11 bases in between. CDR3 amino acids: CASSTGTPSYEQYF. The CDR3 coding sequence is TGTGCCAGCAGTACCGGGACACCCTCCTACGAGCAGTACTTC.

The rearrangement joins TRBV5-1 to TRBJ1-1; no firm D call. CDR1 and CDR2 (germline): SGHRS, YFSETQ. This CDR3 comprises 12 residues. Deletions cut 7 bases from V and 1 base from J, with 8 bases between. The CDR3 nucleotides are TGCGCCAGCCATACAGAGAACACTGAAGCTTTCTTT. Translation gives CASHTENTEAFF.

The genes are TRBV28 and TRBJ2-5, with 9 positions matching TRBD2. The CDR3 contains 17 residues. Germline CDR1 reads MDHEN; CDR2 reads SYDVKM. V gave up 4 bases and J gave up 1 base; unmatched junction bases: 10. CDR3 sequence reads: CASSYQSSGEFQETQYF. The CDR3 DNA sequence: TGTGCCAGCAGTTATCAGTCTAGCGGGGAATTCCAAGAGACCCAGTACTTC.

The V gene is TRBV7-2, the J gene TRBJ2-1, with 9 bases fitting TRBD2. Germline V lookup: CDR1 SGHTA, CDR2 FQGNSA. The CDR3 covers 15 residues. The J segment lost 4 bases and the V segment lost 5 bases, leaving 6 bases of the junction unmatched. CDR3 loop: CASSLIAGVYNEQFF. The CDR3 nucleotides read TGTGCCAGCAGCCTAATAGCGGGGGTATACAATGAGCAGTTCTTC. Full variable domain (outside the CDR3, taken from reference TRBV7-2 and TRBJ2-1): GAGVSQSPSNKVTEKGKDVELRCDPISGHTALYWYRQSLGQGLEFLIYFQGNSAPDKSGLPSDRFSAERTGGSVSTLTIQRTQQEDSAVYLCASSLIAGVYNEQFFGPGTRLTVL.

The chain links TRBV9 to TRBJ2-2; 7 nucleotides match TRBD1. J was trimmed by 5 bases and V by 7 bases; bases with no gene match: 8. The CDR3 has 14 residues. The germline V gene encodes CDR1 SGDLS and CDR2 YYNGEE. DNA for the CDR3: TGTGCCAGCGGTACACAGGGGCAAACCGGGGAGCTGTTTTTT. Translating gives CASGTQGQTGELFF.